This TCR beta chain was sequenced during a study of blood T cell repertoires in COVID-19. Turning to the study itself: PBMCs, B-cell-depleted T cells, or T cells provided the cDNA or gDNA that made up the material.

This CDR3 has 13 amino acids. V dropped 6 bases and J dropped 8 bases, with 16 bases sitting between them. Profiling relied on immunoSEQ multiplex PCR, and the TCRdb table lists in-frame clones only, not all of them. The repertoire includes 250,000 to 350,000 clones, roughly 85% of them detected once, and about 3% sits in the top ten. The clonotype originates from a woman in her twenties or thirties with active or convalescent COVID-19. V gene TRBV12-3 or TRBV12-4 combines with J gene TRBJ1-2, with D possibly matching TRBD1 (6 bases). Sample: peripheral blood. CDR3 in DNA: TGTGCCAGCAGCCGGAACAGGGTAGCGGGCTACACCTTC. Translated: CASSRNRVAGYTF.